Presented here are 20 T cell receptor beta chains from one specimen sequenced in a study of blood T cell repertoires in COVID-19. Data came from immunoSEQ multiplex PCR; TCRdb stores just in-frame clones and leaves some out. The repertoire holds 200,000 to 250,000 clones, with about 89% as singletons. The sequenced sample was peripheral blood. These receptors were collected from an older woman who had recovered from COVID-19.

This chain joins TRBV20-1 and TRBJ1-5; D is ambiguous. V was trimmed by 3 bases and J by 6 bases, leaving 18 bases between them. CDR1 is DFQATT, CDR2 SNEGSKA, per germline (reference sequence). CDR3 length: 15 amino acids. The CDR3 sequence is CSASLPAAGVQPQHF. The CDR3, as DNA: TGCAGTGCTAGTTTACCCGCCGCGGGAGTTCAGCCCCAGCATTTT.

V gene TRBV5-5 combines with J gene TRBJ1-1, with D possibly being TRBD1 (5 bases). The germline gives CDR1 SGHKS, CDR2 YYEKEE (reference sequence). There are 18 residues in the CDR3. The ends were cut back, 0 bases at V and 0 bases at J, with 18 bases in the middle. The CDR3: CASSLVGRRGFMNTEAFF. In nucleotides, the CDR3 is TGTGCCAGCAGCTTGGTAGGGCGGAGGGGATTTATGAACACTGAAGCTTTCTTT. The whole variable domain, filled in from reference TRBV5-5 and TRBJ1-1, reads DAGVTQSPTHLIKTRGQQVTLRCSPISGHKSVSWYQQVLGQGPQFIFQYYEKEERGRGNFPDRFSARQFPNYSSELNVNALLLGDSALYLCASSLVGRRGFMNTEAFFGQGTRLTVV.

The chain joins TRBV7-9 to TRBJ2-1; D perhaps matches TRBD1 (5 bases). Germline V gene lookup returns CDR1 SEHNR and CDR2 FQNEAQ (reference sequence). V was pared by 8 bases and J by 9 bases, with 17 bases between. This CDR3 spans 13 amino acids. The CDR3 region is CASVDSSFGEQFF. The DNA of the CDR3 is TGTGCCAGCGTCGACAGTTCATTTGGTGAGCAGTTCTTC.

This clone has more than one count but fewer than ten. V and J are TRBV4-3 and TRBJ2-7; TRBD2 might be the D (6 bases). The CDR3 is 17 amino acids. CDR1 and CDR2 from the germline V gene are LGHNA and YSLEER. Trimming stripped 5 bases from V and 1 base from J, with 21 bases between. CDR3 DNA: TGCGCCAGCAGCATATCCTCGGGCCCAGGGAGGTCCTACGAGCAGTACTTC. Protein: CASSISSGPGRSYEQYF.

This chain connects TRBV18 to TRBJ1-1; 11 bases align to TRBD1. This CDR3 contains 16 residues. CDR1 and CDR2 (germline): KGHSH, LQKENI. The J segment lost 5 bases and the V segment lost 3 bases, leaving 8 bases of the junction unmatched. The CDR3 sequence is CASSPQDRGLGTEAFF. The DNA of the CDR3 is TGTGCCAGCTCACCCCAGGACAGGGGGCTCGGTACTGAAGCTTTCTTT.

The V gene is TRBV18, the J gene TRBJ1-3; TRBD1 agrees at 8 bases. V was clipped by 3 bases and J by 2 bases; unmatched bases: 3. Per the germline V gene, CDR1 is KGHSH and CDR2 is LQKENI. This CDR3 has 15 residues. The CDR3 protein is CASSPEQGAGNTIYF. The CDR3 nucleotides read TGTGCCAGCTCACCTGAACAGGGGGCTGGAAACACCATATATTTT.

The chain employs TRBV29-1 and TRBJ2-5, with a possible D match to TRBD1 (5 bases). V shed 0 bases and J shed 1 base, with 12 bases lying between them. Germline V CDR1 and CDR2: SQVTM, ANQGSEA. CDR3 length: 15 amino acids. The CDR3 DNA follows: TGCAGCGTTGAAGAATTCGGACAACCCCAAGAGACCCAGTACTTC. Amino acids: CSVEEFGQPQETQYF.

This sequence joins TRBV7-2 and TRBJ1-1; D ambiguous. Germline assignment: CDR1 SGHTA and CDR2 FQGNSA. The CDR3 is 13 residues long. V was cut by 2 bases and J by 4 bases, with 8 bases left in between. This CDR3 is CASSLFQATEAFF. The CDR3 DNA sequence: TGTGCCAGCAGCTTATTTCAGGCCACTGAAGCTTTCTTT.

This chain links TRBV3-1 (or the pseudogene TRBV3-2) with TRBJ2-5; TRBD2 matches at 9 bases. Germline V gene sequence: CDR1 LGHDT, CDR2 YNNKEL (reference sequence). The ends lost 4 bases at V and 4 bases at J; junction bases unmatched: 4. CDR3 size: 14 residues. The CDR3 loop is CASSLSGGRETQYF. The CDR3 DNA reads TGTGCCAGCAGCCTTAGCGGGGGACGAGAGACCCAGTACTTC.

The V and J genes are TRBV6-5 and TRBJ2-3; no firm D call. The CDR3 is 14 amino acids. Germline loops: CDR1 MNHEY, CDR2 SVGAGI. Trimming cost V 0 bases and J 6 bases, with 10 bases left between them. The CDR3 coding sequence is TGTGCCAGCAGTTACTCGATAGTAGTCGATACGCAGTATTTT. Translating it yields CASSYSIVVDTQYF.

This chain uses TRBV19 with TRBJ1-3; D remains unclear. Germline-derived CDR1 and CDR2 are LNHDA and SQIVND (reference sequence). The CDR3 loop spans 14 amino acids. Between the trimmed V and J ends, which lost 7 bases and 5 bases, there was a span of 15 bases. As DNA, the CDR3 is TGTGCCAGTATACCCCCCAACAGCCGAAACACCATATATTTT. Its translation: CASIPPNSRNTIYF.

The chain couples TRBV4-3 to TRBJ2-6; maybe TRBD2 (5 bases). Germline V gives CDR1 LGHNA, CDR2 YSLEER. CDR3 length: 17 residues. V was cut by 2 bases and J by 2 bases, with 13 bases left in between. The CDR3 DNA sequence: TGCGCCAGCAGCCAATTTACGGGAAACGCTGGGGCCAACGTCCTGACTTTC. Translation: CASSQFTGNAGANVLTF.

CDR3 in DNA: TGTGCCAGCAGCTTAGGGGCGGGCACCTTATTTGGGAATTCACCCCTCCACTTT. It codes for CASSLGAGTLFGNSPLHF. The genes are TRBV7-6 and TRBJ1-6; D gene uncertain. The V end lost 1 base, the J end lost 7 bases, and 20 bases lay between the germline ends. Germline lookup yields CDR1 SGHVS and CDR2 FNYEAQ. The CDR3 has 18 residues. Using reference TRBV7-6 and TRBJ1-6 for the parts outside the CDR3, the full variable domain is GAGVSQSPRYKVTKRGQDVALRCDPISGHVSLYWYRQALGQGPEFLTYFNYEAQQDKSGLPNDRFSAERPEGSISTLTIQRTEQRDSAMYRCASSLGAGTLFGNSPLHFGNGTRLTVT.

The chain couples TRBV12-3 or TRBV12-4 to TRBJ2-7; D is ambiguous. There are 11 residues in the CDR3. V shed 1 base and J shed 4 bases, with 2 bases lying between them. The CDR3 coding sequence is TGTGCCAGCAGTTTAGTATACGAGCAGTACTTC. Residues: CASSLVYEQYF.

This clone was observed a few times. The V and J genes are TRBV11-2 and TRBJ2-7, with 8 nucleotides matching TRBD1. CDR1 and CDR2 from the germline V gene are SGHAT and FQNNGV. The CDR3 totals 14 residues. The J segment lost 0 bases and the V segment lost 6 bases, leaving 4 bases of the junction unmatched. CDR3 amino acids: CASRPTGGSYEQYF. The CDR3 DNA sequence: TGTGCCAGCAGACCCACAGGGGGCTCCTACGAGCAGTACTTC.

This clone was seen a single time. The rearrangement links TRBV3-1 (or the pseudogene TRBV3-2) to TRBJ1-1; 7 bases are a match to TRBD1. Germline V gene lookup returns CDR1 LGHDT and CDR2 YNNKEL (reference sequence). After removal of 1 base from V and 4 bases from J, the junction contained 3 bases not matched to a gene. This CDR3 has 14 residues. CDR3 sequence (DNA): TGTGCCAGCAGCCAAGGGCAGGGGGGCACTGAAGCTTTCTTT. It is translated as CASSQGQGGTEAFF.

The V and J genes are TRBV12-5 and TRBJ2-1, with a tentative D call TRBD1 (6 bases). Looked up from germline, CDR1 is LGHNT and CDR2 is FRNRAP. This CDR3 is built from 15 residues. Trimming left V 7 bases short and J 1 base short, with 14 bases between. Written as DNA, the CDR3 is TGTGCTAGTGTGCCAGGGGAATGGTCCTACAATGAGCAGTTCTTC. It codes for CASVPGEWSYNEQFF.

V gene TRBV11-2 combines with J gene TRBJ1-6, with 11 bases lining up with TRBD1. The CDR3 extends over 17 amino acids. With V trimmed by 2 bases and J by 5 bases, 5 bases remained unmatched. The germline CDR1 and CDR2 sequences are SGHAT and FQNNGV. The CDR3 nucleotides read TGTGCCAGCAGCTTAAGCGGACAGGGGGCAGATAATTCACCCCTCCACTTT. It is translated as CASSLSGQGADNSPLHF.

The chain links TRBV28 to TRBJ1-1, with D maybe TRBD1 (5 bases). Per the germline V gene, CDR1 is MDHEN and CDR2 is SYDVKM. The V gene lost 7 bases and the J gene lost 0 bases, with 24 bases spanning the gap. This CDR3 is 18 amino acids long. The CDR3 region is CASKGDSLNNPMNTEAFF. In nucleotides, the CDR3 is TGTGCCAGCAAAGGAGACAGCCTTAACAACCCCATGAACACTGAAGCTTTCTTT.

The chain employs TRBV7-3 and TRBJ2-5; D is perhaps TRBD1 (7 bases). V lost 3 bases to trimming and J lost 4 bases, with 9 bases between them. Germline V CDR1 and CDR2: SGHTA, FQGTGA. The CDR3 runs 13 residues. CDR3 sequence: CASSFQGGETQYF. CDR3 DNA: TGTGCCAGCAGCTTCCAGGGGGGAGAGACCCAGTACTTC.